This T cell receptor beta chain stems from a study of CD8+ T cells in alopecia areata. Study-wide points: Scalp samples also yield sequences from resident alphabeta T cells of normal skin. Shared TCR sequences were less clear between patients than in mice, possibly partly from HLA diversity.

Concerning this clone: What it binds is unknown.

Alopecia areata patients provided lesional scalp punch biopsies and peripheral blood. Sequencing relied on a cDNA template that was reverse transcribed from extracted RNA. Some clones are missing from TCRdb's copy, which holds only in-frame ones; the method was immunoSEQ multiplex PCR. Among 65,000 to 70,000 clones, roughly 60% were seen once, and the ten largest hold about 15%. CDR1 is MDHEN, CDR2 SYDVKM, per germline. The CDR3 spans 12 residues. With 1 base removed from V and 12 bases from J, the gap between germline ends came to 9 bases. The V call is TRBV28, the J call TRBJ1-4; D unresolved. The sequencing used CD8+ T cells sorted from blood, collected at week 0. The receptor was isolated from a human donor with alopecia areata. The CDR3 here is CASSLSGPELFF. The CDR3 DNA is TGTGCCAGCAGTTTATCCGGGCCGGAACTGTTTTTT.